The T cell receptor (beta chain) under discussion was sequenced for a study of human T cells and chemical hapten exposure. Whole-study context: DPC at 2% was the sensitizing agent, placed on roughly 2 cm by roughly 2 cm of upper inner arm skin. Patients were mainly female, each with alopecia areata, totalis or universalis. Application of 0.01% DPC to the upper back was done by patch test, with a reading at 6 days. General study results and limits: Controls had significantly fewer large CDR3 similarity clusters than were formed by expanded TCRs.

This clonotype was seen at least ten times. Its target is not known. MiXCR, applied by TCRdb to the RACE reads, yields one record per CDR3 protein. The sample consists of around 75,000 distinct CDR3 sequences, approximately 12% of them appearing once. CDR3 size: 15 residues. Germline V gene lookup returns CDR1 DFQATT and CDR2 SNEGSKA (reference sequence). V was pared by 0 bases and J by 5 bases, with 14 bases between. As for time point: patch test 1, 2 weeks after DPC sensitization. As to treatment: therapeutic diphenylcyclopropenone sensitization with weekly scalp DPC. The sequencing here drew on whole blood, taken in connection with sensitization to the hapten diphenylcyclopropenone (DPC). This chain links TRBV20-1 with TRBJ1-5; no clear D. The receptor comes from a woman aged 55-70 years with alopecia areata. Some clones in this sample may be carry-over from other donors' samples. This chain's CDR3 is CSARDLSQRDQPQHF. The CDR3 nucleotides are TGCAGTGCTAGAGATCTCTCCCAACGAGATCAGCCCCAGCATTTT.